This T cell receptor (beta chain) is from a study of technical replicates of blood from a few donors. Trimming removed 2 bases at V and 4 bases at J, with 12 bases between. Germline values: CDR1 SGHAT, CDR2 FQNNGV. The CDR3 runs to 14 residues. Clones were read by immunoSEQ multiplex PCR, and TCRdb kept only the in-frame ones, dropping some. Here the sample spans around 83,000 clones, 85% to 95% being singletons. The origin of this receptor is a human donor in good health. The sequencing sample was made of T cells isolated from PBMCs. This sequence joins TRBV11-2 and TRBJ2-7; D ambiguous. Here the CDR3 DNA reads TGTGCCAGCAGCTTAAAGACTCCGGAGTACGAGCAGTACTTC. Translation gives CASSLKTPEYEQYF.